The 21 T cell receptor beta chains listed next were all sequenced from one sample in a study of T-cell memory formation after mild COVID-19 (dated by TCRdb to the early 2020s). Libraries were prepared through 5' RACE. Sequencer: Illumina NovaSeq 6000. TCRdb reprocessing: public reads trimmed at Q25 with fastp, clones called with MiXCR, in-frame beta chains kept. Rows with one shared CDR3 protein collapse into an entry with the most common genes and DNA. This sample is represented by hundreds of thousands of distinct CDR3 sequences; under 20% of them were singletons. Together, the top ten hold 12% of the sample. The material sequenced was PBMCs or a T cell subset sorted from them (not recorded which). The source of these receptors is an adult woman who had mild COVID-19 (a few samples of this study predate the infection). The sample titles of this study are shuffled in the database, so cell type and time point are left out; the donor was told from shared clones.

This chain uses TRBV30 with TRBJ1-2; D gene uncertain. Germline CDR1 GTSNPN, CDR2 SVGIG (reference sequence). Trimming stripped 0 bases from V and 0 bases from J, with 11 bases between. This CDR3 comprises 15 residues. The CDR3 nucleotides are TGTGCCTGGAGTGTACAGCCAACAGCTAACTATGGCTACACCTTC. Translated, it gives CAWSVQPTANYGYTF.

The chain combines TRBV7-2 with TRBJ2-1; 11 positions agree with TRBD2. J lost 4 bases, V lost 1 base, and 9 bases had no gene match. Germline lookup yields CDR1 SGHTA and CDR2 FQGNSA. The CDR3 spans 18 residues. The CDR3, as DNA: TGTGCCAGCAGCTTAGTAGCCTCTAGCGGGAGGAGTTACAATGAGCAGTTCTTC. Its translation is CASSLVASSGRSYNEQFF.

The table lists this clonotype with a few counts. The rearrangement uses TRBV6-2 or TRBV6-3 and TRBJ2-7; tentative D call: TRBD1 (5 bases). V gave up 6 bases and J gave up 3 bases, with 12 bases separating them. CDR1 is MNHEY and CDR2 is SVGEGT in the germline V gene. The CDR3 is 13 residues long. The CDR3 nucleotides read TGTGCCAGCAGGAAGGGGTTAGTCTACGAGCAGTACTTC. Translating it yields CASRKGLVYEQYF.

This clonotype was picked up many times. The chain carries TRBV12-3 or TRBV12-4 and TRBJ2-7; the D is unclear. V was cut by 6 bases and J by 7 bases, with 16 bases left in between. This CDR3 spans 13 amino acids. CDR3 in amino acids: CASRKLGKYEQYF. The CDR3 nucleotides are TGTGCCAGCAGAAAACTGGGAAAATATGAGCAGTACTTC.

This clonotype was seen ten or more times. The genes are TRBV25-1 and TRBJ2-5, with a weak D call TRBD1 (6 bases). This CDR3 is 16 amino acids long. V was clipped by 3 bases and J by 2 bases, with 16 bases between them. The germline V gene has CDR1 MGHDK and CDR2 SYGVNS. CDR3: CASSDDLGTPQETQYF. CDR3 sequence (DNA): TGTGCCAGCAGTGACGACCTCGGGACACCGCAAGAGACCCAGTACTTC.

This chain links TRBV29-1 with TRBJ2-7, with D unclear. V was shortened by 4 bases and J by 5 bases, with 9 bases between the two germline ends. The CDR3 sequence is 11 residues long. Germline V lookup: CDR1 SQVTM, CDR2 ANQGSEA. CDR3 nucleotide sequence: TGCAGCGTTGTAGACCTCGACGAGCAGTACTTC. It codes for CSVVDLDEQYF.

The chain has TRBV20-1 and TRBJ2-2; possibly TRBD1 for D (6 bases). Germline-derived CDR1 and CDR2 are DFQATT and SNEGSKA (reference sequence). V lost 2 bases, J lost 2 bases, and 15 bases lay in between. The CDR3 totals 16 residues. The CDR3, as DNA: TGCAGTGCTAGAATAATAGGGGACACTAACACCGGGGAGCTGTTTTTT. Protein sequence: CSARIIGDTNTGELFF.

The genes are TRBV12-3 or TRBV12-4 and TRBJ1-6, with a tentative D call TRBD1 (6 bases). CDR3 length: 15 residues. Trimming took 8 bases from V and 2 from J, leaving 13 bases between them. CDR3 residues: CASGQGIPYNSPLHF. The CDR3, as DNA: TGTGCCAGCGGTCAGGGGATCCCCTATAATTCACCCCTCCACTTT.

This clonotype was seen at least ten times. This chain joins TRBV10-3 and TRBJ1-2; TRBD1 is a possible D gene (5 bases). Germline V lookup: CDR1 ENHRY, CDR2 SYGVKD. Trimming shortened V by 4 bases and J by 6 bases, and 9 bases separated the two germline ends. This CDR3 region has 12 residues. CDR3 coding DNA: TGTGCCATCAGTGGCAGGGATCATGGCTACACCTTC. Translated: CAISGRDHGYTF.

Many counts were recorded for this clonotype. V and J are TRBV12-3 or TRBV12-4 and TRBJ2-3, with D possibly matching TRBD2 (6 bases). Between the trimmed V and J ends, which lost 3 bases and 2 bases, there was a span of 9 bases. The CDR3 runs to 14 residues. As DNA, the CDR3 is TGTGCCAGCAGTTTTGGACTACCCACAGATACGCAGTATTTT. This translates into CASSFGLPTDTQYF.

This clonotype has a handful of counts. J is TRBJ2-1 and V is TRBV5-1; weak D call: TRBD1 (7 bases). Germline V CDR1 and CDR2: SGHRS, YFSETQ. V was trimmed by 4 bases and J by 1 base, leaving 15 bases between them. CDR3 length: 16 amino acids. CDR3 coding DNA: TGCGCCAGCAGCCCGCCGACAGGGAGGTCCTACAATGAGCAGTTCTTC. Amino acid sequence: CASSPPTGRSYNEQFF. Combining the CDR3 with reference TRBV5-1 and TRBJ2-1 gives the whole variable domain KAGVTQTPRYLIKTRGQQVTLSCSPISGHRSVSWYQQTPGQGLQFLFEYFSETQRNKGNFPGRFSGRQFSNSRSEMNVSTLELGDSALYLCASSPPTGRSYNEQFFGPGTRLTVL.

The chain links TRBV19 to TRBJ2-1, with 7 bases matching TRBD1. Germline CDR1 is LNHDA and CDR2 is SQIVND (reference sequence). The J segment lost 8 bases and the V segment lost 3 bases, leaving 10 bases of the junction unmatched. This CDR3 has 15 residues. CDR3 nucleotide sequence: TGTGCCAGTAGTATTTCACAGGGGATTTTCCATGAGCAGTTCTTC. Its translation is CASSISQGIFHEQFF.

This clonotype has just a few counts. This sequence joins TRBV4-2 and TRBJ2-5; 7 nucleotides line up with TRBD2. The V and J ends lost 1 base and 5 bases, in that order; junction bases with no gene match: 13. The length of the CDR3 is 17 residues. The germline V gene has CDR1 LGHNA and CDR2 YNFKEQ. CDR3 nucleotide sequence: TGTGCCAGCAGCCAAGTTATTAATGAGGACGGGGGGGAGACCCAGTACTTC. It specifies CASSQVINEDGGETQYF.

The gene calls are TRBV5-1 and TRBJ2-5; TRBD1 matches 8 bases. The germline gives CDR1 SGHRS, CDR2 YFSETQ. The CDR3 length is 18 residues. V lost 0 bases, J lost 5 bases, and 15 bases stayed unmatched. The CDR3, as DNA: TGCGCCAGCAGCTTGGTGGTTGGCGCGTCAGGGGGCGAGGAGACCCAGTACTTC. This sequence encodes CASSLVVGASGGEETQYF. The entire variable domain, with the rest obtained from reference TRBV5-1 and TRBJ2-5, is as follows: KAGVTQTPRYLIKTRGQQVTLSCSPISGHRSVSWYQQTPGQGLQFLFEYFSETQRNKGNFPGRFSGRQFSNSRSEMNVSTLELGDSALYLCASSLVVGASGGEETQYFGPGTRLLVL.

The V and J genes are TRBV5-6 and TRBJ2-7; D is possibly TRBD1 or TRBD2 (5 bases each). The germline V and J ends were trimmed by 4 bases and 2 bases, with 10 bases remaining between them. The CDR3 length is 13 residues. Germline CDR1 is SGHDT and CDR2 is YYEEEE. The DNA for the CDR3 is TGTGCCAGCAGCGGGACGGATCCCTACGAGCAGTACTTC. It specifies CASSGTDPYEQYF.

The gene calls are TRBV10-3 and TRBJ2-6; D is undetermined. Trimming pared 3 bases from V and 4 bases from J, leaving 13 bases between. The CDR3 spans 16 residues. Germline V CDR1 and CDR2: ENHRY, SYGVKD. For the CDR3, the DNA is TGTGCCATCAGTGACCCCGGTGAGCGAGGGGCCAACGTCCTGACTTTC. It codes for CAISDPGERGANVLTF.

The table lists this clonotype with many counts. The chain has TRBV4-1 and TRBJ1-1, with no clear D. Germline V gene data show CDR1 as MGHRA and CDR2 as YSYEKL. CDR3 length equals 17 residues. The V and J ends lost 1 base and 1 base respectively, with 16 bases between them. The CDR3 is CASSQGKGGRKNTEAFF. The CDR3 DNA reads as TGCGCCAGCAGCCAAGGGAAAGGCGGACGGAAGAACACTGAAGCTTTCTTT.

This sequence joins TRBV20-1 and TRBJ2-3; D remains unclear. Germline V gene sequence: CDR1 DFQATT, CDR2 SNEGSKA (reference sequence). This CDR3 comprises 14 residues. V lost 3 bases to trimming and J lost 1 base, with 11 bases between them. The CDR3 reads CSARSQFRTDTQYF. For the CDR3, the DNA is TGCAGTGCTAGGTCTCAGTTCCGCACAGATACGCAGTATTTT.

The chain has TRBV5-1 and TRBJ2-2, with 7 bases aligning to TRBD2. The germline gives CDR1 SGHRS, CDR2 YFSETQ. The junction had 9 bases not matched to a gene; V was cut back by 3 bases and J by 4 bases. The CDR3 runs 16 residues. CDR3 loop: CASSSDSGLGTGELFF. CDR3 DNA: TGCGCCAGCAGCTCTGATAGCGGGTTGGGCACCGGGGAGCTGTTTTTT.

This chain uses TRBV7-9 with TRBJ2-3, with 7 bases fitting TRBD2. V lost 4 bases and J lost 3; bases outside the gene matches: 10. This CDR3 contains 16 residues. Germline V CDR1 and CDR2: SEHNR, FQNEAQ (reference sequence). The chain's CDR3 is CASSSALAAITDTQYF. CDR3 nucleotides: TGTGCCAGCAGCTCGGCCCTAGCGGCTATAACAGATACGCAGTATTTT. Full variable domain (remainder filled in from reference TRBV7-9 and TRBJ2-3): DTGVSQNPRHKITKRGQNVTFRCDPISEHNRLYWYRQTLGQGPEFLTYFQNEAQLEKSRLLSDRFSAERPKGSFSTLEIQRTEQGDSAMYLCASSSALAAITDTQYFGPGTRLTVL.

This clonotype was counted between two and nine times. The V and J genes are TRBV6-5 and TRBJ1-5; a weak D match, TRBD1 (5 bases). Trimming took 6 bases from V and 4 from J, leaving 13 bases between them. Germline V gene lookup returns CDR1 MNHEY and CDR2 SVGAGI. The CDR3 consists of 14 residues. The CDR3 here is CASRTGTPNQPQHF. The CDR3 nucleotides read TGTGCCAGCAGGACCGGGACTCCGAATCAGCCCCAGCATTTT.